The 24 T cell receptor beta chains given below trace back to one sample, sequenced in a study of control samples from healthy donors and cancer patients. Only in-frame clones appear in the TCRdb table, and some are missing; sequencing was by immunoSEQ multiplex PCR. The table has some 200,000 clones, roughly 91% seen once; the top ten hold less than 1.6%. The sequencing sample was made of blood. These receptors came from a woman aged 30 to 39 in good health.

The chain combines TRBV7-9 with TRBJ2-7; 13 bases map to TRBD2. Germline CDR1 and CDR2: SEHNR and FQNEAQ (reference sequence). V lost 2 bases, J lost 5 bases, and 3 bases stayed unmatched. The CDR3 spans 15 residues. For the CDR3, the DNA is TGTGCCAGCAGCTTATCAGGACTAGCGGGAGACGAGCAGTACTTC. This codes for CASSLSGLAGDEQYF.

This clone was seen just once. The chain is built from TRBV9 and TRBJ2-1; a weak D match, TRBD2 (5 bases). V gave up 0 bases and J gave up 7 bases, with 17 bases separating them. CDR1 SGDLS and CDR2 YYNGEE come from the germline V gene. This CDR3 has 16 residues. This chain's CDR3 is CASSVEWRGPRNEQFF. The CDR3, as DNA: TGTGCCAGCAGCGTAGAGTGGAGAGGGCCTCGGAATGAGCAGTTCTTC. Based on the CDR3 plus reference TRBV9 and TRBJ2-1, the full variable domain is DSGVTQTPKHLITATGQRVTLRCSPRSGDLSVYWYQQSLDQGLQFLIQYYNGEERAKGNILERFSAQQFPDLHSELNLSSLELGDSALYFCASSVEWRGPRNEQFFGPGTRLTVL.

The chain links TRBV28 to TRBJ1-1, with 8 bases aligning to TRBD1. This CDR3 comprises 13 residues. The J segment lost 1 base and the V segment lost 8 bases, leaving 3 bases of the junction unmatched. CDR1 and CDR2 from the germline V gene are MDHEN and SYDVKM. CDR3 in amino acids: CASCDRGNTEAFF. CDR3 coding DNA: TGTGCCAGCTGTGACAGGGGGAACACTGAAGCTTTCTTT.

V and J are TRBV7-9 and TRBJ2-7; 11 positions match TRBD1. CDR1 SEHNR and CDR2 FQNEAQ come from the germline V gene (reference sequence). The CDR3 has 15 amino acids. V was pared by 0 bases and J by 5 bases, with 3 bases of the junction left unmatched. The CDR3 nucleotides are TGTGCCAGCAGCTTAGCTCCGGGACAGGGGGACGAGCAGTACTTC. This sequence encodes CASSLAPGQGDEQYF.

V gene TRBV11-2 combines with J gene TRBJ1-1; no reliable D call. V lost 5 bases and J 1 base, leaving 5 bases between the germline ends. The CDR3 runs 12 residues. The germline gives CDR1 SGHAT, CDR2 FQNNGV. CDR3 coding DNA: TGTGCCAGCAGCATACAGAACACTGAAGCTTTCTTT. Encoded protein: CASSIQNTEAFF. The whole variable domain, remainder taken from reference TRBV11-2 and TRBJ1-1, is EAGVAQSPRYKIIEKRQSVAFWCNPISGHATLYWYQQILGQGPKLLIQFQNNGVVDDSQLPKDRFSAERLKGVDSTLKIQPAKLEDSAVYLCASSIQNTEAFFGQGTRLTVV.

V and J are TRBV24-1 and TRBJ2-2; D is uncertain. This CDR3 is built from 12 residues. Looked up from germline, CDR1 is KGHDR and CDR2 is SFDVKD. The V gene lost 1 base and the J gene lost 6 bases, with 2 bases spanning the gap. CDR3 amino acids: CATSDFPGELFF. The CDR3 bases are TGTGCCACCAGTGATTTCCCCGGGGAGCTGTTTTTT.

The V and J genes are TRBV5-1 and TRBJ1-5; D unclear. Germline values: CDR1 SGHRS, CDR2 YFSETQ. The V end lost 0 bases, the J end lost 2 bases, and 9 bases lay between the germline ends. This CDR3 is 15 amino acids long. CDR3 DNA: TGCGCCAGCAGCTTGGGCGGTCAGGGCAATCAGCCCCAGCATTTT. As protein: CASSLGGQGNQPQHF.

The chain recombines TRBV7-8 with TRBJ2-3; TRBD2 agrees at 11 bases. With V trimmed by 1 base and J by 0 bases, 6 bases remained unmatched. Germline-derived CDR1 and CDR2 are SGHVS and FQNEAQ. The CDR3 sequence is 18 residues long. This CDR3 reads CASSLGLAGSLSTDTQYF. In DNA, the CDR3 is TGTGCCAGCAGCTTAGGACTAGCGGGATCCCTCAGCACAGATACGCAGTATTTT.

This chain connects TRBV11-3 to TRBJ1-4; D is undetermined. The CDR3 runs to 14 residues. V lost 5 bases and J lost 1, with 8 bases in between. Germline V gene sequence: CDR1 SGHNT, CDR2 YENEEA. CDR3 loop: CASSHGRTNEKLFF. DNA for the CDR3: TGTGCCAGCAGCCACGGGAGAACTAATGAAAAACTGTTTTTT. The variable domain in full, with the rest retrieved from reference TRBV11-3 and TRBJ1-4, is EAGVVQSPRYKIIEKKQPVAFWCNPISGHNTLYWYLQNLGQGPELLIRYENEEAVDDSQLPKDRFSAERLKGVDSTLKIQPAELGDSAVYLCASSHGRTNEKLFFGSGTQLSVL.

This sequence joins TRBV19 and TRBJ1-2; D remains ambiguous. Germline loops: CDR1 LNHDA, CDR2 SQIVND (reference sequence). CDR3 length: 11 residues. The ends were cut back, 4 bases at V and 5 bases at J, with 5 bases in the middle. Written as DNA, the CDR3 is TGTGCCAGTAGTAAACGGTATGGCTACACCTTC. Its protein is CASSKRYGYTF.

The chain links TRBV23-1 to TRBJ1-2, with TRBD1 identical over 9 bases. TRBV23-1 is known as an ORF, though its function is uncertain. The V segment lost 7 bases and the J segment 0 bases; nucleotides outside the gene matches: 3. The CDR3 length is 14 residues. In nucleotides, the CDR3 is TGCGCCAGCACAAACAGGGGGCCTAACTATGGCTACACCTTC. Its translation: CASTNRGPNYGYTF.

The sample holds one count of this clone. The same CDR3 can be traced to other DNA sequences in this sample. The rearrangement joins TRBV28 to TRBJ2-7, with 11 bases that match TRBD2. Germline-derived CDR1 and CDR2 are MDHEN and SYDVKM. The CDR3 covers 15 residues. V lost 5 bases and J lost 0; bases outside the gene matches: 3. The CDR3 DNA is TGTGCCAGCAGTCCAGGGACTAGCGGCTCCTACGAGCAGTACTTC. This encodes CASSPGTSGSYEQYF.

This rearrangement joins TRBV11-2 to TRBJ2-7, with 7 bases identical to TRBD1. V lost 6 bases and J lost 2; bases outside the gene matches: 7. There are 14 residues in the CDR3. CDR1 and CDR2 from the germline V gene are SGHAT and FQNNGV. CDR3 amino acids: CASSSPGQTYEQYF. CDR3 in DNA: TGTGCCAGCAGTTCACCGGGACAGACCTACGAGCAGTACTTC.

The J gene is TRBJ2-2, the V gene TRBV5-1, with a possible D match to TRBD1 (6 bases). CDR3 size: 14 residues. The germline V gene encodes CDR1 SGHRS and CDR2 YFSETQ. V dropped 0 bases and J dropped 4 bases, with 7 bases sitting between them. The CDR3 is CASSLDRVTGELFF. The CDR3 region has the DNA TGCGCCAGCAGCTTGGACAGGGTCACCGGGGAGCTGTTTTTT.

V is TRBV18 and J is TRBJ1-6; D might be TRBD1 (5 bases). The V end lost 0 bases, the J end lost 8 bases, and 11 bases lay between the germline ends. This CDR3 has 15 residues. The V gene's germline CDR1 is KGHSH and CDR2 LQKENI. The CDR3 loop reads CASSPPVGRDSPLHF. In DNA, the CDR3 is TGTGCCAGCTCACCACCGGTAGGCAGGGATTCACCCCTCCACTTT.

V is TRBV10-2 and J is TRBJ1-4, with no clear D. The CDR3 contains 15 residues. V was cut by 3 bases and J by 0 bases, with 8 bases left in between. Germline V lookup: CDR1 WSHSY, CDR2 SAAADI. The chain's CDR3 is CASSDLIATNEKLFF. CDR3 sequence (DNA): TGCGCCAGCAGTGACCTAATTGCAACTAATGAAAAACTGTTTTTT.

This chain connects TRBV19 to TRBJ2-7, with no clear D. This CDR3 contains 12 residues. The V and J ends lost 5 bases and 0 bases respectively, with 5 bases between them. Germline V gives CDR1 LNHDA, CDR2 SQIVND (reference sequence). The CDR3 DNA sequence: TGTGCCAGTAGTTTATCCTCCTACGAGCAGTACTTC. It codes for CASSLSSYEQYF.

V and J are TRBV2 and TRBJ1-5; maybe TRBD1 (6 bases). Between the trimmed V and J ends, which lost 4 bases and 2 bases, there was a span of 12 bases. The CDR3 consists of 15 residues. Germline-derived CDR1 and CDR2 are SNHLY and FYNNEI. The CDR3 is CASSVTGNGNQPQHF. The CDR3 DNA is TGTGCCAGCAGTGTTACAGGGAACGGCAATCAGCCCCAGCATTTT.

The chain has TRBV4-2 and TRBJ1-4; 9 bases align to TRBD1. The CDR3 loop spans 14 amino acids. After removal of 1 base from V and 8 bases from J, the junction contained 2 bases not matched to a gene. The germline gives CDR1 LGHNA, CDR2 YNFKEQ. CDR3 in DNA: TGTGCCAGCAGCCAAGGACAGGGGGAGGAAAAACTGTTTTTT. Its protein product is CASSQGQGEEKLFF.

The J gene is TRBJ2-1, the V gene TRBV11-3, with D hard to call. The CDR3 extends over 12 amino acids. Germline CDR1 SGHNT, CDR2 YENEEA. The V and J ends lost 2 bases and 4 bases respectively, with 3 bases between them. The CDR3 nucleotides read TGTGCCAGCAGCTTAAGTTACAATGAGCAGTTCTTC. Amino acid sequence: CASSLSYNEQFF.

The V call is TRBV7-9, the J call TRBJ2-5; 9 nucleotides match TRBD2. Germline lookup yields CDR1 SEHNR and CDR2 FQNEAQ (reference sequence). This CDR3 is built from 12 residues. Losses at the gene ends were 5 bases for V and 13 bases for J; bases not matched to a gene: 8. CDR3 residues: CASSPPSGTPYF. CDR3 nucleotides: TGTGCCAGCAGCCCCCCTAGCGGGACTCCGTACTTC. Based on the CDR3 plus reference TRBV7-9 and TRBJ2-5, the full variable domain is DTGVSQNPRHKITKRGQNVTFRCDPISEHNRLYWYRQTLGQGPEFLTYFQNEAQLEKSRLLSDRFSAERPKGSFSTLEIQRTEQGDSAMYLCASSPPSGTPYFGPGTRLLVL.

The rearrangement uses TRBV19 and TRBJ2-7; D remains unclear. Between the trimmed V and J ends, which lost 2 bases and 1 base, there was a span of 9 bases. In germline, CDR1 is LNHDA, CDR2 SQIVND (reference sequence). This CDR3 spans 14 amino acids. The CDR3 is CASSIPHRSYEQYF. CDR3 in DNA: TGTGCCAGTAGTATACCCCACAGATCCTACGAGCAGTACTTC. The whole variable domain, remainder taken from reference TRBV19 and TRBJ2-7, is DGGITQSPKYLFRKEGQNVTLSCEQNLNHDAMYWYRQDPGQGLRLIYYSQIVNDFQKGDIAEGYSVSREKKESFPLTVTSAQKNPTAFYLCASSIPHRSYEQYFGPGTRLTVT.

This clone came up once. The identical CDR3 is also encoded by other nucleotide sequences in the sample. CDR3 amino acids: CASSQDGSGGAGEQFF. CDR3 DNA sequence: TGTGCCAGCAGCCAAGACGGAAGCGGGGGGGCGGGTGAGCAGTTCTTC. This chain joins TRBV4-2 and TRBJ2-1; 10 bases fit TRBD2. The CDR3 is made up of 16 amino acids. V dropped 0 bases and J dropped 9; count of bases not matched to a gene: 8. CDR1 and CDR2 (germline): LGHNA, YNFKEQ.

This chain links TRBV7-2 with TRBJ1-1; D is perhaps TRBD1 (5 bases). This CDR3 is built from 14 residues. Per germline, CDR1 SGHTA and CDR2 FQGNSA. V was clipped by 1 base and J by 4 bases, with 10 bases between them. The CDR3, as DNA: TGTGCCAGCAGCTTAGTCAGGGAAGGCACTGAAGCTTTCTTT. Translation gives CASSLVREGTEAFF.